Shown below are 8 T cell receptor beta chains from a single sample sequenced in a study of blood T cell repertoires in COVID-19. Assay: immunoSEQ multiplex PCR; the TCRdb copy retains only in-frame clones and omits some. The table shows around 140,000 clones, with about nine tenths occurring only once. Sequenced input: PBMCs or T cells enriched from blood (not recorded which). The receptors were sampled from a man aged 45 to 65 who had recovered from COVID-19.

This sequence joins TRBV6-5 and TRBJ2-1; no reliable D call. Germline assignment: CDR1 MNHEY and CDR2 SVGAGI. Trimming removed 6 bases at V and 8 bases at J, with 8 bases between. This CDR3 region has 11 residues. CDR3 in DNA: TGTGCCAGCAGACAGTGGGATGAGCAGTTCTTC. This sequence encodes CASRQWDEQFF.

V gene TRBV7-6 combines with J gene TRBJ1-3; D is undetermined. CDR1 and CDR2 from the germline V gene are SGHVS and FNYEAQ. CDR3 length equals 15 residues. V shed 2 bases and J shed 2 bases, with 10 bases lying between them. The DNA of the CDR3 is TGTGCCAGCAGCTTAACGGGAACCGCTGGAAACACCATATATTTT. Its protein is CASSLTGTAGNTIYF.

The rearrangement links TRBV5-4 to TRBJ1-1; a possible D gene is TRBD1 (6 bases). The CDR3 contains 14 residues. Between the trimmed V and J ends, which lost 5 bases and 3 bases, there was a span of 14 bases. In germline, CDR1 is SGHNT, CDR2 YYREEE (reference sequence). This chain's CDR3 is CASRFNREYTEAFF. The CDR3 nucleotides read TGTGCCAGCAGATTTAACAGGGAGTACACTGAAGCTTTCTTT.

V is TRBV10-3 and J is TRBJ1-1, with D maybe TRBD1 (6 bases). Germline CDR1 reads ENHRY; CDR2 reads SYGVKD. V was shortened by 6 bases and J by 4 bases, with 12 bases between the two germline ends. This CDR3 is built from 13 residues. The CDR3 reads CAISVTGRTEAFF. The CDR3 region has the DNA TGTGCCATCAGCGTAACAGGGCGCACTGAAGCTTTCTTT.

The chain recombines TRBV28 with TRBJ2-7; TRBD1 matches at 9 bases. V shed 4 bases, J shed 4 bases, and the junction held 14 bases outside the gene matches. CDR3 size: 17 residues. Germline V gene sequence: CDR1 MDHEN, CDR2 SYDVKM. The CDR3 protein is CASSSTAPRQGVYEQYV. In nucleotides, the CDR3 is TGTGCCAGCAGTTCAACCGCCCCTCGACAGGGGGTGTACGAGCAGTACGTC.

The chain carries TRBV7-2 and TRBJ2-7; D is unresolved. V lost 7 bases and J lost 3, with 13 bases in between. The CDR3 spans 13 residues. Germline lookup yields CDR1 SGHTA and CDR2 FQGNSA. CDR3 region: CASTESPGYEQYF. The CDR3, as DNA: TGTGCCAGCACCGAAAGTCCAGGCTACGAGCAGTACTTC.

The CDR3 sequence: CASGPGQHIRNEQFF. In nucleotides, the CDR3 is TGTGCCAGTGGGCCGGGACAACATATTCGCAATGAGCAGTTCTTC. The J gene is TRBJ2-1, the V gene TRBV6-5; D is possibly TRBD1 (6 bases). CDR3 length equals 15 residues. The V gene lost 9 bases and the J gene lost 6 bases, with 21 bases spanning the gap. Germline-derived CDR1 and CDR2 are MNHEY and SVGAGI.

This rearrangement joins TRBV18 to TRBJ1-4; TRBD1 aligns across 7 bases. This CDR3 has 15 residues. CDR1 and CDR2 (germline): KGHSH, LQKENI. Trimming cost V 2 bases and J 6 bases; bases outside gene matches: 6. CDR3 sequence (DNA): TGTGCCAGCTCACCAGGAGGGGGCGGAGATGAAAAACTGTTTTTT. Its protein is CASSPGGGGDEKLFF.